Each of the 22 T cell receptor beta chains below was sequenced from the same sample in a study of response to subunit inactivated influenza vaccine. TCRdb independently ran MiXCR on the RT-PCR reads; one entry per CDR3 protein. Seen here are hundreds of thousands of distinct CDR3 sequences, over 10% observed once, and the top ten hold about 12%. This material consisted of PBMCs from blood, taken 45 days after vaccination. All receptors come from a man aged 50 to 59 who received an inactivated influenza vaccine.

The J gene is TRBJ2-1, the V gene TRBV9; 9 positions match TRBD2. V lost 6 bases and J lost 1; bases outside the gene matches: 8. Germline CDR1 reads SGDLS; CDR2 reads YYNGEE. The CDR3 totals 16 residues. CDR3 sequence reads: CASNAGGLGSYNEQFF. For the CDR3, the DNA is TGTGCCAGCAACGCGGGGGGGCTGGGTTCCTACAATGAGCAGTTCTTC.

The J gene is TRBJ2-5, the V gene TRBV6-5; D call uncertain. Germline CDR1 is MNHEY and CDR2 is SVGAGI. V lost 0 bases to trimming and J lost 2 bases, with 4 bases between them. The CDR3 has 13 residues. The CDR3 region has the DNA TGTGCCAGCAGTTACTCGGGGCAAGAGACCCAGTACTTC. Its protein is CASSYSGQETQYF.

The sample holds a few counts of this clonotype. This chain uses TRBV7-2 with TRBJ2-1, with D tentatively TRBD2 (7 bases). Trimming removed 1 base from V and 7 bases from J, with 14 bases in between. The CDR3 has 15 amino acids. From germline, CDR1 is SGHTA and CDR2 FQGNSA. The CDR3 region is CASSLVWGGGNEQFF. CDR3 bases: TGTGCCAGCAGCTTAGTTTGGGGAGGGGGAAATGAGCAGTTCTTC.

This sequence joins TRBV4-1 and TRBJ2-7; a weak D match, TRBD1 (5 bases). Trimming stripped 0 bases from V and 6 bases from J, with 18 bases between. CDR1 is MGHRA, CDR2 YSYEKL, per germline. The CDR3 loop spans 16 amino acids. The DNA of the CDR3 is TGCGCCAGCAGCCAAGATCGAGACAGCCCCGTTCCCGAGCAGTACTTC. The encoded protein is CASSQDRDSPVPEQYF.

V gene TRBV20-1 combines with J gene TRBJ2-7; the D gene is possibly TRBD2 (5 bases). Trimming cost V 5 bases and J 0 bases, with 17 bases left between them. From germline, CDR1 is DFQATT and CDR2 SNEGSKA (reference sequence). The length of the CDR3 is 15 residues. DNA for the CDR3: TGCAGTGCTGCTCCTTGGACTCGAAACTCCTACGAGCAGTACTTC. Protein sequence: CSAAPWTRNSYEQYF.

The V call is TRBV28, the J call TRBJ2-5, with D perhaps TRBD2 (7 bases). The CDR3 has 19 residues. The germline V and J ends were trimmed by 5 bases and 0 bases, with 25 bases remaining between them. CDR1 is MDHEN, CDR2 SYDVKM, per germline. CDR3 sequence: CASSPLGGAAFLYQETQYF. CDR3 in DNA: TGTGCCAGCAGTCCCCTGGGGGGGGCAGCCTTCCTGTACCAAGAGACCCAGTACTTC.

The chain couples TRBV20-1 to TRBJ1-1, with D possibly being TRBD1 (5 bases). Germline CDR1 is DFQATT and CDR2 is SNEGSKA (reference sequence). Deletions cut 3 bases from V and 2 bases from J, with 16 bases between. The CDR3 length is 15 residues. Here the CDR3 DNA reads TGCAGTGCTAGTCTTGACAGATCCCTAAACACTGAAGCTTTCTTT. Translation gives CSASLDRSLNTEAFF.

This clonotype has a handful of counts. The chain recombines TRBV11-2 with TRBJ2-5; 7 bases map to TRBD2. This CDR3 has 14 amino acids. Germline values: CDR1 SGHAT, CDR2 FQNNGV. V was pared by 9 bases and J by 1 base, with 8 bases of the junction left unmatched. CDR3 DNA sequence: TGTGCCAGTCTGAATTGGGGGGGCCAAGAGACCCAGTACTTC. Translated: CASLNWGGQETQYF.

CDR3 nucleotides: TGCGCCAGCAGCCAAGTCCGGTTGCGGGGGATTTACAATGAGCAGTTCTTC. Its translation is CASSQVRLRGIYNEQFF. The chain couples TRBV4-1 to TRBJ2-1, with 7 positions matching TRBD2. The germline V gene has CDR1 MGHRA and CDR2 YSYEKL. J gave up 4 bases and V 1 base, and 10 bases lay outside the gene matches. The CDR3 length is 17 residues.

V usage is TRBV12-3 or TRBV12-4 and J usage is TRBJ1-1; TRBD1 might be the D (6 bases). This CDR3 spans 15 amino acids. Trimming took off 8 bases at V and 0 bases at J, with 16 bases between the two ends. The CDR3 DNA is TGTGCCAGCCTAGGTGGGGGCTCAGTGAACACTGAAGCTTTCTTT. Amino acids: CASLGGGSVNTEAFF.

This clonotype was seen only a few times. This chain links TRBV12-3 or TRBV12-4 with TRBJ2-7; no clear D. This CDR3 region has 15 residues. V was pared by 1 base and J by 0 bases, with 10 bases between. In DNA form, the CDR3 reads TGTGCCAGCAGTTTAGGTGCAGGACCCTCCTACGAGCAGTACTTC. Protein sequence: CASSLGAGPSYEQYF.

This rearrangement joins TRBV29-1 to TRBJ2-2; TRBD2 is a possible D gene (6 bases). Germline V gene sequence: CDR1 SQVTM, CDR2 ANQGSEA. The CDR3 loop spans 14 amino acids. V dropped 4 bases and J dropped 4 bases, with 13 bases sitting between them. Written as DNA, the CDR3 is TGCAGCGTTGCGCCGCGGGATCTCACCGGGGAGCTGTTTTTT. It specifies CSVAPRDLTGELFF.

This chain joins TRBV12-3 or TRBV12-4 and TRBJ1-6, with a possible D match to TRBD1 (6 bases). With 8 bases removed from V and 7 bases from J, the gap between germline ends came to 9 bases. The CDR3 is 12 residues long. CDR3: CASRRGNSPLHF. DNA of the CDR3: TGTGCCAGCCGCAGGGGAAATTCACCCCTCCACTTT.

This clonotype was observed many times. V and J are TRBV5-1 and TRBJ2-3; D unresolved. The CDR3 is 14 amino acids. V was clipped by 0 bases and J by 3 bases, with 8 bases between them. CDR1 and CDR2 from the germline V gene are SGHRS and YFSETQ. Written as DNA, the CDR3 is TGCGCCAGCAGCTTGGGACGATCGACAGATACGCAGTATTTT. Translated: CASSLGRSTDTQYF.

This clonotype has just a few counts. This chain uses TRBV10-3 with TRBJ1-1; 8 bases are shared with TRBD1. CDR3 length: 14 residues. Germline V gives CDR1 ENHRY, CDR2 SYGVKD. With 7 bases clipped from V and 2 bases from J, the junction kept 6 bases outside the gene matches. DNA of the CDR3: TGTGCCATCACCCTGGGACAGGATAACACTGAAGCTTTCTTT. Translated: CAITLGQDNTEAFF.

This clonotype was observed at least ten times. V gene TRBV29-1 combines with J gene TRBJ2-1; D uncertain. V was shortened by 5 bases and J by 5 bases, with 19 bases between the two germline ends. CDR3 length: 15 residues. CDR1 is SQVTM and CDR2 is ANQGSEA in the germline V gene. The CDR3 protein is CSVRLTIRYDNEQFF. The CDR3 DNA follows: TGCAGCGTTAGGTTGACCATCAGATACGACAATGAGCAGTTCTTC.

This clonotype appeared a few times. The chain employs TRBV15 and TRBJ2-5; D is unclear. Per the germline V gene, CDR1 is LNHNV and CDR2 is YYDKDF (reference sequence). Trimming cost V 0 bases and J 7 bases, with 9 bases left between them. There are 13 residues in the CDR3. CDR3 DNA sequence: TGTGCCACCAGCAGAGATTCTACCGGGACCCAGTACTTC. Protein: CATSRDSTGTQYF.

This clonotype is a singleton in its sample. This chain uses TRBV10-3 with TRBJ2-7, with TRBD1 matching over 9 bases. Unmatched junction bases numbered 5, after V lost 3 bases and J lost 2 bases. CDR1 is ENHRY, CDR2 SYGVKD, per germline. There are 15 residues in the CDR3. The DNA for the CDR3 is TGTGCCATCAGTGATAGTAGACAGGGGGCCTACGAGCAGTACTTC. It encodes CAISDSRQGAYEQYF.

The V and J genes are TRBV12-3 or TRBV12-4 and TRBJ2-6; weak D call: TRBD2 (6 bases). The CDR3 covers 17 residues. The ends were cut back, 7 bases at V and 1 base at J, with 17 bases in the middle. The CDR3 bases are TGTGCCAGCACCCCATCCTTGGGGAGGTCTGGGGCCAACGTCCTGACTTTC. It codes for CASTPSLGRSGANVLTF.

This clonotype was counted a few times. J is TRBJ2-1 and V is TRBV6-1, with 8 positions matching TRBD2. Germline CDR1 and CDR2: MNHNS and SASEGT. The CDR3 totals 20 residues. J gave up 6 bases and V 4 bases, and 23 bases lay outside the gene matches. CDR3 bases: TGTGCCAGCAGTGCCCTTTTGCCCTTCGCTGGGACTAGGTATGGCAATGAGCAGTTCTTC. Protein: CASSALLPFAGTRYGNEQFF.

This clonotype appeared a few times. This chain connects TRBV7-2 to TRBJ2-6; D is unclear. Germline loops: CDR1 SGHTA, CDR2 FQGNSA. With 3 bases removed from V and 0 bases from J, the gap between germline ends came to 9 bases. The CDR3 has 16 residues. In nucleotides, the CDR3 is TGTGCCAGCAGCTTGCGTAGTTTCTCTGGGGCCAACGTCCTGACTTTC. This gives the protein CASSLRSFSGANVLTF.

This chain links TRBV7-2 with TRBJ2-7; 9 bases are shared with TRBD1. The V segment lost 5 bases and the J segment 2 bases; nucleotides outside the gene matches: 4. From germline, CDR1 is SGHTA and CDR2 FQGNSA. The CDR3 spans 14 residues. The CDR3 region is CASSARTGAYEQYF. CDR3 DNA: TGTGCCAGCAGCGCCCGGACAGGGGCCTACGAGCAGTACTTC.